This is a list of T cell receptor beta chains from one sample in a study of blood T cell repertoires in COVID-19. Assay used: immunoSEQ multiplex PCR; TCRdb lists only in-frame clones, some missing. The sample has fewer than 350,000 clones, 75% to 90% seen once. Source material: peripheral blood. All receptors come from a man in his forties with acute or convalescent COVID-19. Both conserved end residues are part of each CDR3. Fields, in order: D gene, clone size, J gene, V gene, CDR3 protein, CDR3 DNA. D genes are given only for firm matches. The size field is filled for only some rows; it gives once, few, many or a size class.

D: .; size: .; J: TRBJ1-1; V: TRBV19; CDR3: CASSIRGTDEAFF; DNA: TGTGCCAGTAGTATTAGGGGTACGGATGAAGCTTTCTTT
D: TRBD1; size: once; J: TRBJ1-6; V: TRBV3-1/TRBV3-2; CDR3: CASSLGTGGSPLHF; DNA: TGTGCCAGCAGCCTCGGGACAGGGGGTTCACCCCTCCACTTT
D: TRBD2; size: .; J: TRBJ2-7; V: TRBV27; CDR3: CASSPPGGISYEQYF; DNA: TGTGCCAGCAGTCCCCCGGGGGGTATTTCTTACGAGCAGTACTTC
D: TRBD1; size: .; J: TRBJ1-6; V: TRBV19; CDR3: CASTSGQGREGSYNSPLHF; DNA: TGTGCCAGTACCTCGGGACAGGGTAGAGAGGGCTCCTATAATTCACCCCTCCACTTT
D: .; size: .; J: TRBJ1-1; V: TRBV9; CDR3: CASSVDWGRAEAFF; DNA: TGTGCCAGCAGCGTAGACTGGGGGCGGGCTGAAGCTTTCTTT
D: .; size: .; J: TRBJ2-2; V: TRBV3-1/TRBV3-2; CDR3: CASSLRRAGAGTGELFF; DNA: TGTGCCAGCAGCCTCCGGCGAGCGGGCGCTGGCACCGGGGAGCTGTTTTTT
D: .; size: .; J: TRBJ1-5; V: TRBV24-1; CDR3: CATSGEGGNQPQHF; DNA: TGTGCCACCAGTGGTGAGGGAGGGAATCAGCCCCAGCATTTT
D: .; size: once; J: TRBJ2-2; V: TRBV21-1; CDR3: CASSKGPGGNTGELFF; DNA: TGTGCCAGCAGCAAAGGGCCGGGGGGGAACACCGGGGAGCTGTTTTTT
D: TRBD1; size: .; J: TRBJ1-6; V: TRBV3-1/TRBV3-2; CDR3: CASSQGQGNSPLHF; DNA: TGTGCCAGCAGCCAGGGACAGGGAAATTCACCCCTCCACTTT
D: .; size: .; J: TRBJ1-1; V: TRBV5-6; CDR3: CASSLVSVEAFF; DNA: TGTGCCAGCAGCTTAGTGTCGGTTGAAGCTTTCTTT